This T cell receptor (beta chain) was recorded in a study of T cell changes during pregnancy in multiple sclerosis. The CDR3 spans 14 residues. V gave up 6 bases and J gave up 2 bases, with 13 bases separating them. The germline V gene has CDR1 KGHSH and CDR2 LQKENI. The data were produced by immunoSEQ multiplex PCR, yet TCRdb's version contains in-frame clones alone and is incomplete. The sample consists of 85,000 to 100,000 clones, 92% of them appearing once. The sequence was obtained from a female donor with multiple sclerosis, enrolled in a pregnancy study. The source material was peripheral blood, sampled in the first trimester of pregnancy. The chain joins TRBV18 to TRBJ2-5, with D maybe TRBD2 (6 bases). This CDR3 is CASSRDGRQETQYF. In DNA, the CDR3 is TGTGCCAGCTCGCGGGACGGGAGACAAGAGACCCAGTACTTC.